Presented here are 2 T cell receptor beta chains from one specimen sequenced in a study of technical replicates of blood from a handful of donors. The method was immunoSEQ multiplex PCR; TCRdb's version includes in-frame clones alone and lacks a portion of them. The sample carries approximately 87,000 clones, 91% recorded once. Sequenced input: T cells isolated from PBMCs. These receptors all come from a human donor in good health. Some clones in this sample may be carry-over from other donors' samples.

V gene TRBV6-5 combines with J gene TRBJ2-7; 7 nucleotides line up with TRBD1. From germline, CDR1 is MNHEY and CDR2 SVGAGI. The CDR3 covers 14 residues. V was pared by 5 bases and J by 2 bases, with 6 bases of the junction left unmatched. DNA for the CDR3: TGTGCCAGCAGTAACAGGGGTCCCCCCTACGAGCAGTACTTC. This gives the protein CASSNRGPPYEQYF.

This clone was counted a few times. V is TRBV6-4 and J is TRBJ2-7; 9 positions match TRBD1. Germline assignment: CDR1 MRHNA and CDR2 SNTAGT. This CDR3 region has 13 residues. J gave up 7 bases and V 4 bases, and 5 bases lay outside the gene matches. CDR3 loop: CASSVDRGWEQYF. DNA for the CDR3: TGTGCCAGCAGTGTGGACAGGGGATGGGAGCAGTACTTC.